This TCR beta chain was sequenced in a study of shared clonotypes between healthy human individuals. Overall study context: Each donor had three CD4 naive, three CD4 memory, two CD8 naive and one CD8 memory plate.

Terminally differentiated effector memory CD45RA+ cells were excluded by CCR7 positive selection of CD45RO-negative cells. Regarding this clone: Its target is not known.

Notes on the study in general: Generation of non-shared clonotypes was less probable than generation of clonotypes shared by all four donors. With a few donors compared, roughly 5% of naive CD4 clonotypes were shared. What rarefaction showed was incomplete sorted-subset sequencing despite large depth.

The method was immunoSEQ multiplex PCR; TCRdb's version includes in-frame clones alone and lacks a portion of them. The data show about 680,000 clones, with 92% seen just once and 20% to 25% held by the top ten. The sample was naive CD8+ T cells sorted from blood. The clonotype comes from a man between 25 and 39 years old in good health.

In DNA form, the CDR3 reads TGTGCCATCCGGGCAGGGAGCTACGAGCAGTACTTC. This encodes CAIRAGSYEQYF. The rearrangement uses TRBV10-3 and TRBJ2-7, with D perhaps being TRBD1 or TRBD2 (5 bases each). This CDR3 is 12 amino acids long. The germline V gene encodes CDR1 ENHRY and CDR2 SYGVKD. V gave up 8 bases and J gave up 3 bases, with 11 bases separating them.